This T cell receptor beta chain is drawn from a study of cytomegalovirus exposure and HLA in healthy donors. Regarding this clone: Its antigen remains unidentified.

The primer mix had 60 Vbeta and 13 Jbeta primers. This table comes from immunoSEQ multiplex PCR, and its TCRdb copy is limited to in-frame clones, with some not included. Of roughly 92,000 clones listed, nearly 80% were seen once; the top ten hold around 23%. General study findings and limits: It was reported in a later analysis that an Asian-associated ancestry cluster showed fewer N-insertions than the approximately 670-donor mean.

CDR3 length equals 15 residues. In germline, CDR1 is SGHRS, CDR2 YFSETQ. V lost 5 bases, J lost 7 bases, and 14 bases stayed unmatched. The clonotype comes from a woman aged 50 to 60 in good health and CMV-seropositive. Sequencing input: PBMCs. The rearrangement uses TRBV5-1 and TRBJ2-7; 8 nucleotides match TRBD1. The CDR3 loop is CASRVEGTGGREQYF. The CDR3 nucleotides read TGCGCCAGCAGGGTTGAGGGGACAGGCGGTCGGGAGCAGTACTTC.